The 13 T cell receptor beta chains below come from one sample, sequenced in a study of tissue T cells after allogeneic stem cell transplantation. Assay: immunoSEQ multiplex PCR; the TCRdb copy retains only in-frame clones and omits some. This repertoire shows some 48,000 clones, 73% found once; its top ten account for 0.7%. The sequenced sample was sorted cells pooled from one or two spleens. These receptors all come from a pool of C57BL/6 mice in good health.

Of note for this clone: Gene labels here are mouse ones. The CDR3 region is CASSYLGGDTQYF. The sequenced part of the CDR3 DNA is TGTGCCAGCAGCTACCTCGGGGGAGACACCCAGTAC. The chain couples TRBV4 to TRBJ2-5; possibly TRBD1 or TRBD2 for D (5 bases each). The CDR3 is cut off 1 residue early in the read; its end comes from the germline J gene. Trimming pared 3 bases from V and 5 bases from J, leaving 9 bases between. Germline assignment: CDR1 LGHDT and CDR2 YNNKQL (reference sequence). The CDR3 loop spans 13 amino acids.

This clone has only a few counts. Gene and germline names: mouse. The read finishes 1 residue shy of the CDR3 end, and the germline J gene is used to complete it. The J gene is TRBJ1-2, the V gene TRBV17; the match to TRBD1 covers 7 bases. The CDR3 spans 16 residues. Looked up from germline, CDR1 is MNHDT and CDR2 is YYDKIL. J gave up 0 bases and V 2 bases, and 6 bases lay outside the gene matches. The CDR3 here is CASSRIRQGANSDYTF. CDR3 DNA, as far as it was read: TGTGCTAGCAGTAGAATCCGACAGGGTGCAAACTCCGACTACACC.

Points on this clone: Germline and genes here are mouse. With the read ending 1 residue before the CDR3 end, the germline J gene is used to fill in that end. The chain couples TRBV29 to TRBJ2-5; tentatively, D is TRBD2 (6 bases). Per germline, CDR1 MSHET and CDR2 SYDVDS. The CDR3 contains 15 residues. V lost 0 bases, J lost 1 base, and 8 bases lay in between. This CDR3 is CASSLSLGDQDTQYF. The part of the CDR3 DNA that was read is TGTGCTAGCAGTTTATCGTTGGGGGACCAAGACACCCAGTAC.

Regarding this clone: Germline and genes here are mouse. The read ends 1 residue before the CDR3 terminus; that terminus is restored from the germline J gene. V is TRBV23 and J is TRBJ2-7; no DNA check was done on the table's D call, TRBD1. Germline lookup yields CDR1 KGHTA and CDR2 FQNQQP. The CDR3 contains 13 residues. The DNA read from the CDR3 is TGCTCCAGCAGTCAATCTGCAGAATATGAACAGTAC. Translation: CSSSQSAEYEQY. The complete CDR3 reads CSSSQSAEYEQYF. The variable domain in full, completed from reference TRBV23 and TRBJ2-7, reads DAAVTQKPRYLIKMKGQEAEMKCIPEKGHTAVFWYQQKQSKELKFLIYFQNQQPLDQIDMVKERFSAVCPSSSLCSLGIRTCEAEDSALYLCSSSQSAEYEQYFGPGTRLTVL.

A word on this clone: Mouse names are used for the genes. The CDR3 is cut off 1 residue early in the read; its end comes from the germline J gene. This chain connects TRBV19 to TRBJ1-4; D is undetermined. The CDR3 extends over 15 amino acids. Germline V gene data show CDR1 as FNHDT and CDR2 as SITEND (reference sequence). V lost 3 bases and J 0 bases, leaving 9 bases between the germline ends. The covered CDR3 bases are TGTGCCAGCAGTAGGCACAAAATTTCCAACGAAAGATTATTT. Protein sequence: CASSRHKISNERLF. The full CDR3 is CASSRHKISNERLFF.

Regarding this clone: Gene names and germline refer to mouse. This CDR3 is CASSLYRTGVGNTLYF. The sequenced part of the CDR3 DNA is TGTGCCAGCAGTCTGTACAGGACAGGGGTTGGAAATACGCTCTAT. The rearrangement uses TRBV24 and TRBJ1-3; 9 nucleotides agree with TRBD1. Read sequence stops 1 residue before the CDR3 end, and the germline J gene provides the missing end. The germline gives CDR1 KGHTA, CDR2 FRNEEI. CDR3 length equals 16 residues. V trimming: 0 bases; J trimming: 3 bases; junction bases outside the gene matches: 3.

On this clone: Gene names and germline refer to mouse. The CDR3 end lies 1 residue beyond the end of the read and is filled in from the germline J gene. The rearrangement links TRBV13-2 to TRBJ2-4, with 11 bases fitting TRBD2. The CDR3 totals 17 residues. Per the germline V gene, CDR1 is NNHNN and CDR2 is SYGAGS (reference sequence). J was trimmed by 2 bases and V by 0 bases; bases with no gene match: 5. Here the CDR3 reads CASGDARTGGNQNTLYF. The DNA read from the CDR3 is TGTGCCAGCGGTGATGCTCGGACTGGGGGGAATCAAAACACCTTGTAC.

As for this clone: Gene names are mouse gene names. The CDR3: CGASGTGNSDYTF. The CDR3 bases that were read are TGTGGTGCTTCCGGGACAGGGAACTCCGACTACACC. The rearrangement links TRBV20 to TRBJ1-2, with TRBD1 matching over 9 bases. The CDR3 goes on 1 residue after the read ends, and that part is filled in from the germline J gene. This CDR3 has 13 residues. V gave up 5 bases and J gave up 2 bases; unmatched junction bases: 3. Per germline, CDR1 GFQATS and CDR2 STVNSAI. Complete variable domain (other parts from reference TRBV20 and TRBJ1-2): GALVYQYPRRTICKSGTSMRMECQAVGFQATSVAWYRQSPQKTFELIALSTVNSAIKYEQNFTQEKFPISHPNLSFSSMTVLNAYLEDRGLYLCGASGTGNSDYTFGSGTRLLVI.

Concerning this clone: Each gene name is a mouse one. With the read ending 1 residue before the CDR3 end, the germline J gene is used to fill in that end. The chain recombines TRBV1 with TRBJ2-7; D is perhaps TRBD1 or TRBD2 (5 bases each). The CDR3 has 13 amino acids. CDR1 NSQYPW and CDR2 LRSPGD come from the germline V gene (reference sequence). The V end lost 4 bases, the J end lost 4 bases, and 11 bases lay between the germline ends. This CDR3 is CTCSGDRVYEQYF. The sequenced part of the CDR3 DNA is TGCACCTGCAGTGGGGACCGGGTATATGAACAGTAC.

This clone has just a few counts. Gene names and germline match the mouse. The observed sequence ends 1 residue before the CDR3 terminus, with the missing tail filled in from the germline J gene. This chain connects TRBV2 to TRBJ1-3; 8 bases align to TRBD1. Trimming took 3 bases from V and 2 from J; bases not matched to a gene: 0. Germline values: CDR1 LGHNA, CDR2 YSYQKL. The CDR3 length is 14 residues. Partial CDR3 DNA: TGTGCCAGCAGCCAGACAGGGGCTGGAAATACGCTCTAT. Translated: CASSQTGAGNTLY. The complete CDR3 protein is CASSQTGAGNTLYF.

To note about this clone: The gene names here belong to mouse. The DNA ends 1 residue before the CDR3 does, and the rest of the CDR3 is filled in from the germline J gene. Other nucleotide sequences in the sample specify the same CDR3. The J gene is TRBJ2-7, the V gene TRBV4, with TRBD1 matching 10 bases. Germline CDR1 LGHDT, CDR2 YNNKQL (reference sequence). The CDR3 length is 13 residues. J gave up 6 bases and V 4 bases, and 3 bases lay outside the gene matches. The CDR3 here is CASSFDRGLEQYF. The part of the CDR3 DNA that was read is TGTGCCAGCAGCTTTGACAGGGGGCTTGAACAGTAC.

Of note for this clone: The gene names given are mouse names. The read ends 1 residue before the CDR3 terminus; that terminus is restored from the germline J gene. The genes are TRBV13-3 and TRBJ2-3, with 8 bases fitting TRBD2. The CDR3 sequence is 15 residues long. Germline CDR1 reads NNHDY; CDR2 reads SYVADS. Trimming at V came to 1 base and at J to 1 base, leaving 2 bases not matched to a gene. The CDR3 protein is CASSDLGGGAETLYF. Incomplete CDR3 DNA: TGTGCCAGCAGTGATCTGGGGGGTGGTGCAGAAACGCTGTAT.

On this clone itself: The genes are named according to mouse. CDR3 bases read: TGTGCCAGCAGCCAGACTTTCCAAGACACCCAGTAC. It yields the protein CASSQTFQDTQY. The whole CDR3 is CASSQTFQDTQYF. The chain uses TRBV5 and TRBJ2-5; no definite D call. The read falls 1 residue short of the CDR3 end, and the missing part is taken from the germline J gene. This CDR3 spans 13 amino acids. Germline V gene data show CDR1 as LGHNA and CDR2 as YNLKQL (reference sequence). V lost 3 bases, J lost 2 bases, and 6 bases lay in between.